Below are 9 T cell receptor beta chains sequenced from a single sample in a study of T cells expressing NK-cell markers. Reprocessing the 5' RACE reads, TCRdb reports a single entry for every CDR3 protein and omits DNA. This table lists about 370,000 distinct CDR3 sequences. The sequencing input was blood T cells: a sorted CD56 or NKG2C T cell subset, CD4+ or CD8+ T cells, or bulk PBMC T cells (not recorded which). The receptor source for this set is a woman between 45 and 65 years old in good health.

J is TRBJ1-1 and V is TRBV6-5; the D call from TCRdb, TRBD1, cannot be confirmed without DNA. Looked up from germline, CDR1 is MNHEY and CDR2 is SVGAGI. The CDR3 totals 16 residues. The CDR3 is CASSYSWGARLAEAFF.

The genes are TRBV7-6 and TRBJ1-3; TCRdb indicates TRBD1, and absent DNA this call remains unverified. This CDR3 comprises 20 residues. Germline assignment: CDR1 SGHVS and CDR2 FNYEAQ. CDR3 protein: CASSSAPGQSFKSSGNTIYF.

The V call is TRBV12-3 or TRBV12-4, the J call TRBJ2-1; TCRdb proposes TRBD2, but this gene call is untestable without DNA. The CDR3 consists of 15 residues. The CDR3 here is CASSLGTSANNEQFF.

This chain connects TRBV7-6 to TRBJ2-7; no DNA is available, so the TRBD2 call from TCRdb remains unchecked. The V gene's germline CDR1 is SGHVS and CDR2 FNYEAQ. This CDR3 spans 19 amino acids. The CDR3 region is CASSLDGLAGGRSSYEQYF.

The V and J genes are TRBV12-3 or TRBV12-4 and TRBJ1-1; absent DNA, TCRdb's TRBD1 call cannot be checked. This CDR3 is 14 amino acids long. CDR3: CASGNTGAHTEAFF.

The V gene is TRBV4-1, the J gene TRBJ1-1; TCRdb names TRBD1, which stays unverified in the absence of DNA. The CDR3 runs 15 residues. From germline, CDR1 is MGHRA and CDR2 YSYEKL. The chain's CDR3 is CASSQTTGLYTEAFF.

CDR3 sequence reads: CSASRADSYNEQFF. This chain joins TRBV20-1 and TRBJ2-1; TCRdb gives TRBD1 as the D gene, but with no DNA this cannot be confirmed. CDR1 DFQATT and CDR2 SNEGSKA come from the germline V gene (reference sequence). CDR3 length equals 14 residues.

The chain couples TRBV7-9 to TRBJ2-7; TCRdb designates TRBD1, a call that cannot be tested without DNA. Germline V gene lookup returns CDR1 SEHNR and CDR2 FQNEAQ (reference sequence). The CDR3 runs 15 residues. The CDR3 protein is CASSPKRAGSYEQYF.

The rearrangement joins TRBV18 to TRBJ1-5; TCRdb's D call, TRBD1, is unchecked because there is no DNA. The CDR3 consists of 16 residues. CDR1 is KGHSH and CDR2 is LQKENI in the germline V gene. CDR3 residues: CASSQGSGNSNQPQHF.